This T cell receptor (beta chain) was recovered during a study of blood T cell repertoires in COVID-19. Across the whole study: The United States, Italy and Spain provided the acute and convalescent COVID-19 samples. Sample material is recorded as cDNA or gDNA derived from T cells, B-cell-depleted T cells, or PBMCs.

The authors' processing: Amplified reference gene primers provided the basis for estimating nucleated cell counts. Some clones are missing from TCRdb's copy, which holds only in-frame ones; the method was immunoSEQ multiplex PCR. V and J calls and clone size are as listed in that table; D and trimming were resolved from the DNA. Of 200,000 to 250,000 clones listed, 86% are singletons. This CDR3 region has 14 residues. Trimming pared 1 base from V and 1 base from J, leaving 7 bases between. Per germline, CDR1 SEHNR and CDR2 FQNEAQ (reference sequence). The genes are TRBV7-9 and TRBJ2-5; no clear D gene. This receptor was identified in an older woman who had recovered from COVID-19. The sample taken for sequencing was peripheral blood. The CDR3 nucleotides read TGTGCCAGCAGCTTAGGTATATTCCAAGAGACCCAGTACTTC. Translation gives CASSLGIFQETQYF.